What follows is one TCR beta chain and its context. Its antigen has not been determined. No qualities accompany the bases; no much larger clone lies one base away. Each collaborating institution followed its own protocols to collect whole blood in K2EDTA tubes. For TCRbeta analysis, collaborator samples were shipped as frozen whole blood, as isolated PBMCs, or as DNA extracted from either sample type. This entry is derived from a study of blood T cell repertoires in COVID-19 (dated by TCRdb to between 2020 and 2021). As for the study more broadly: The collaborator samples originated in the United States, Italy and Spain and spanned the acute and convalescent phases of COVID-19. The samples were drawn from two sources: the first 160 participants of the ongoing ImmuneRACE study, and 950 to 1,500 subjects contributed by 6 global collaborators. HLA class I and class II types, where available, came from metadata supplied by the sample provider rather than from assay-based typing. The dataset comprised deeply sampled blood TCRbeta repertoires from subjects exposed to, actively infected with, or recovered from COVID-19. A freely available public database, intended as a resource for researchers studying the immune response to SARS-CoV-2, is where the repertoires were released. Sample metadata almost always included a de-identified subject ID, COVID-19 status, age in years and sex. The prospective study material was composed of cDNA or gDNA derived from T cells, B-cell-depleted T cells, or PBMCs.

Paper-wide results and their limitations: The amount of clinical and demographic metadata varied by source and participant and was provided uncurated.

TCRbeta CDR3 regions were amplified from genomic DNA by means of the immunoSEQ Assay, a bias-controlled multiplex PCR. As for the authors' bioinformatics: Nucleated cell counts per sample were estimated from amplification of reference gene primers within the assay. To quantify the absolute abundance of each unique TCRbeta CDR3 rearrangement, sequence reads were collapsed and filtered. For each sample, productive Simpson clonality was calculated as the square root of Simpson's diversity index over productive rearrangements. As stored in TCRdb, this immuneACCESS dataset retains in-frame rearrangements with V and J assigned. A fraction of the clones does not appear; measured against another copy, unresolved V genes explain less than half of the discrepancy, and the remainder lacks a known reason. V and J calls plus clone size are reproduced from that table; the DNA served to infer D and trimming. The sample table records approximately 110,000 clones; 85% of these occur just once. The top ten clonotypes cover around 2% of the sample.

The CDR3, from cysteine to phenylalanine, totals 12 residues. Only the CDR3 region is kept as DNA, spanning 36 bases read in frame from base 1. According to the germline V gene (reference sequence), CDR1 reads LNHDA and CDR2 reads SQIVND. Clipping removes 5 bases from V and 6 bases from J, with 2 as the unmatched junction base count. The sequencing sample was made of peripheral blood. This sequence was found in a human donor in a cohort sampled during active COVID-19. The chain uses TRBV19 and TRBJ2-3; 7 junctional bases match TRBD1. At the DNA level, the sequence is TGTGCCAGTAGTGTACAGGGGGATACGCAGTATTTT. It translates as CASSVQGDTQYF.